Following are 14 T cell receptor beta chains from one sample sequenced in a study of regulatory T cells in long-lasting Graves disease. Time point specified: newly diagnosed GD, antithyroid drugs for less than 3 months. From PBMCs, RNA was extracted and then used to make the TCR library. Building the TCR beta libraries relied on iRepertoire HTBI primers, and CDR3 regions underwent Arm-PCR. Using its own MiXCR run on the multiplex PCR reads, TCRdb lists one record per CDR3 protein. The sample has roughly 520,000 distinct CDR3 sequences; more than 10% are singletons. The data were also submitted as part of a second study, on T cells in Graves' hyperthyroidism and ophthalmopathy.

The sample consisted of peripheral blood mononuclear cells (PBMCs), taken at new diagnosis, from a patient treated with antithyroid drugs. The receptors were gathered from a woman aged 25 to 45 with Graves disease.

The sample holds one count of this clonotype. The chain carries TRBV19 and TRBJ2-1; 16 bases map to TRBD2. The germline V gene has CDR1 LNHDA and CDR2 SQIVND (reference sequence). The CDR3 covers 17 residues. Trimming took 5 bases from V and 7 from J; bases not matched to a gene: 8. In nucleotides, the CDR3 is TGTGCCAGTAGTCCAACGGGACTAGCGGGAGGGTCTAATGAGCAGTTCTTC. Amino acid sequence: CASSPTGLAGGSNEQFF.

The sample holds many counts of this clonotype. The chain recombines TRBV6-1 with TRBJ1-5; 7 nucleotides line up with TRBD1. From germline, CDR1 is MNHNS and CDR2 SASEGT. The CDR3 contains 16 residues. V dropped 7 bases and J dropped 3; count of bases not matched to a gene: 12. This CDR3 reads CASMGGGFGYNQPQHF. The CDR3 DNA reads as TGTGCCAGCATGGGAGGGGGCTTTGGATACAATCAGCCCCAGCATTTT.

J is TRBJ2-7 and V is TRBV28, with D perhaps TRBD1 or TRBD2 (6 bases each). The germline V gene encodes CDR1 MDHEN and CDR2 SYDVKM. The CDR3 has 16 residues. Trimming cost V 4 bases and J 1 base, with 17 bases left between them. The CDR3 loop is CASSSPGARSSYEQYF. CDR3 nucleotides: TGTGCCAGCAGTTCCCCGGGGGCCCGCAGTTCCTACGAGCAGTACTTC.

In DNA, the CDR3 is TGCGCCAGCAGCTTAGCAGAGGTGAACACTGAAGCTTTCTTT. Its translation: CASSLAEVNTEAFF. The rearrangement uses TRBV5-1 and TRBJ1-1; no firm D call. The CDR3 extends over 14 amino acids. Trimming shortened V by 2 bases and J by 0 bases, and 8 bases separated the two germline ends. Germline V gene sequence: CDR1 SGHRS, CDR2 YFSETQ.

The rearrangement uses TRBV6-1 and TRBJ2-3, with 10 bases lining up with TRBD2. V trimming: 3 bases; J trimming: 4 bases; junction bases outside the gene matches: 4. Germline V gives CDR1 MNHNS, CDR2 SASEGT. CDR3 size: 15 residues. DNA of the CDR3: TGTGCCAGCAGTGACAGCGGGAGGGCCCCAGATACGCAGTATTTT. Its protein is CASSDSGRAPDTQYF.

This clonotype showed up many times. The chain employs TRBV18 and TRBJ1-1; TRBD1 aligns across 9 bases. The V segment lost 6 bases and the J segment 8 bases; nucleotides outside the gene matches: 10. The germline gives CDR1 KGHSH, CDR2 LQKENI. This CDR3 is 14 amino acids long. The chain's CDR3 is CASSPGQGIREAFF. The CDR3 coding sequence is TGTGCCAGCTCCCCGGGACAGGGAATCAGAGAAGCTTTCTTT.

This clonotype was seen repeatedly, ten times or more. V and J are TRBV20-1 and TRBJ2-3; 8 bases map to TRBD1. Germline V lookup: CDR1 DFQATT, CDR2 SNEGSKA (reference sequence). Germline trimming cut 5 bases from V and 6 bases from J; bases unmatched to any gene: 10. This CDR3 region has 14 residues. CDR3 DNA: TGCAGTGCTTGCCCCGACAGGGGAGTGGATACGCAGTATTTT. This gives the protein CSACPDRGVDTQYF.

This clonotype was seen many times. The genes are TRBV3-1 and TRBJ2-2; D is possibly TRBD1 (6 bases). Germline V CDR1 and CDR2: LGHDT, YNNKEL (reference sequence). The length of the CDR3 is 16 residues. The ends were cut back, 1 base at V and 7 bases at J, with 16 bases in the middle. The CDR3 coding sequence is TGTGCCAGCAGCCAAGCCCGAGGGGGACGCAGCGGGGAGCTGTTTTTT. Translated, it gives CASSQARGGRSGELFF. The full variable domain, completed using reference TRBV3-1 and TRBJ2-2, is DTAVSQTPKYLVTQMGNDKSIKCEQNLGHDTMYWYKQDSKKFLKIMFSYNNKELIINETVPNRFSPKSPDKAHLNLHINSLELGDSAVYFCASSQARGGRSGELFFGEGSRLTVL.

Only a few counts were recorded for this clonotype. This clone may be a read error of a much larger clone one base away. V usage is TRBV28 and J usage is TRBJ1-1; weak D call: TRBD1 (5 bases). Trimming took 0 bases from V and 9 from J, leaving 14 bases between them. CDR3 size: 14 residues. CDR1 and CDR2 (germline): MDHEN, SYDVKM. The CDR3 is CASSLWEIPGKAFF. CDR3 sequence (DNA): TGTGCCAGCAGTTTATGGGAGATCCCAGGGAAAGCTTTCTTT.

This clonotype came up many times. The chain has TRBV7-9 and TRBJ2-5, with no clear D. Trimming removed 3 bases from V and 1 base from J, with 6 bases in between. This CDR3 comprises 13 residues. Germline-derived CDR1 and CDR2 are SEHNR and FQNEAQ (reference sequence). The DNA for the CDR3 is TGTGCCAGCAGCTTCAGAACCCAAGAGACCCAGTACTTC. It specifies CASSFRTQETQYF.

In the case of this clonotype: A read error may be the cause here, since a much bigger clone is one base away. The chain has TRBV18 and TRBJ2-1; 9 bases are shared with TRBD1. The junction had 10 bases not matched to a gene; V was cut back by 6 bases and J by 10 bases. Germline-derived CDR1 and CDR2 are KGHSH and LQKENI. This CDR3 has 14 residues. The CDR3 region has the DNA TGTGCCAGCTCGTCCGGGACAGGGATCTACGAGCAGTTCTTC. This sequence encodes CASSSGTGIYEQFF.

A word on this clonotype: Sequence at one end of the junction differs from germline and may be a read error. The V call is TRBV19, the J call TRBJ2-2, with TRBD2 matching over 13 bases. The CDR3 has 17 residues. Germline-derived CDR1 and CDR2 are LNHDA and SQIVND (reference sequence). CDR3 DNA: TGTGCCAGCTCGTTACTAGCGGGAGGGCCCACCACCAGGGAGCTGTTTTTT. Amino acids: CASSLLAGGPTTRELFF.

V gene TRBV7-9 combines with J gene TRBJ2-5; D could derive from TRBD1 or TRBD2 (5 bases each). Germline V CDR1 and CDR2: SEHNR, FQNEAQ (reference sequence). Deletions cut 5 bases from V and 2 bases from J, with 15 bases between. This CDR3 region has 15 residues. CDR3 loop: CASSHLRGVQETQYF. The CDR3 nucleotides are TGTGCCAGCAGCCACCTCAGAGGGGTACAAGAGACCCAGTACTTC.

The sample holds a few counts of this clonotype. The V call is TRBV20-1, the J call TRBJ1-2, with a possible D match to TRBD1 (5 bases). Germline V CDR1 and CDR2: DFQATT, SNEGSKA (reference sequence). The CDR3 loop spans 12 amino acids. V shed 6 bases and J shed 4 bases, with 12 bases lying between them. The CDR3 here is CSATGTGYGYTF. CDR3 bases: TGCAGTGCGACCGGGACGGGCTATGGCTACACCTTC.